The 10 T cell receptor beta chains presented below share a single source sample, sequenced in a study of blood T cell repertoires in COVID-19. Clones were read by immunoSEQ multiplex PCR, and TCRdb kept only the in-frame ones, dropping some. This sample carries about 29,000 clones, around 82% of them seen once, and the ten largest clones take approximately 9.4%. The sample consisted of peripheral blood. The receptors stem from a man of 80 years or more with active COVID-19.

This clone is a singleton in its sample. The chain carries TRBV3-1 (or the pseudogene TRBV3-2) and TRBJ1-4, with D uncertain. Trimming took off 1 base at V and 3 bases at J, with 9 bases between the two ends. The CDR3 runs to 15 residues. Per the germline V gene, CDR1 is LGHDT and CDR2 is YNNKEL (reference sequence). CDR3 bases: TGTGCCAGCAGCCAAGGACCGCTAGCTAATGAAAAACTGTTTTTT. Translated: CASSQGPLANEKLFF.

The chain carries TRBV10-2 and TRBJ2-7; D not certain. The CDR3 is 10 residues long. In germline, CDR1 is WSHSY, CDR2 SAAADI. V was pared by 2 bases and J by 9 bases, with 5 bases between. For the CDR3, the DNA is TGCGCCAGCAGTGAGGGGCGGCAGTACTTC. Its protein product is CASSEGRQYF.

The V and J genes are TRBV6-5 and TRBJ2-3, with D unresolved. CDR1 is MNHEY, CDR2 SVGAGI, per germline. V shed 6 bases and J shed 2 bases, with 12 bases lying between them. The CDR3 runs 14 residues. The CDR3 spells CASRPRIDTDTQYF. CDR3 coding DNA: TGTGCCAGCAGACCCCGAATAGACACAGATACGCAGTATTTT.

The chain is built from TRBV7-3 and TRBJ2-1; TRBD2 matches at 7 bases. Per germline, CDR1 SGHTA and CDR2 FQGTGA. The junction had 9 bases not matched to a gene; V was cut back by 1 base and J by 6 bases. CDR3 size: 16 residues. CDR3 amino acids: CASSLNRAGSLNEQFF. CDR3 coding DNA: TGTGCCAGCAGCTTAAATCGAGCGGGGAGCCTCAATGAGCAGTTCTTC.

The genes are TRBV12-3 or TRBV12-4 and TRBJ2-2; 9 bases match TRBD1. The CDR3 runs to 13 residues. Losses at the gene ends were 6 bases for V and 7 bases for J; bases not matched to a gene: 3. CDR3 in amino acids: CASRGQGSGELFF. CDR3 bases: TGTGCCAGCAGAGGACAGGGGAGCGGGGAGCTGTTTTTT.

V gene TRBV5-1 combines with J gene TRBJ2-5; D may be TRBD2 (6 bases). The germline V and J ends were trimmed by 0 bases and 0 bases, with 15 bases remaining between them. Germline CDR1 SGHRS, CDR2 YFSETQ. This CDR3 has 17 residues. CDR3 in DNA: TGCGCCAGCAGCTTGGCCTCAACGGGGGTAAACCAAGAGACCCAGTACTTC. It specifies CASSLASTGVNQETQYF.

The chain is built from TRBV19 and TRBJ1-1, with TRBD1 matching over 7 bases. The germline V gene encodes CDR1 LNHDA and CDR2 SQIVND (reference sequence). This CDR3 region has 13 residues. With 4 bases clipped from V and 6 bases from J, the junction kept 5 bases outside the gene matches. The CDR3 loop is CASSTHRGSEAFF. The CDR3 DNA follows: TGTGCCAGTAGTACACACAGGGGATCTGAAGCTTTCTTT.

The rearrangement uses TRBV11-2 and TRBJ2-7; 9 bases are shared with TRBD2. This CDR3 has 16 amino acids. Germline V gene data show CDR1 as SGHAT and CDR2 as FQNNGV. Trimming cost V 10 bases and J 4 bases; bases outside gene matches: 17. The CDR3 reads CATRYWAGGGSYEQYF. For the CDR3, the DNA is TGTGCCACCCGATATTGGGCGGGAGGGGGCTCATACGAGCAGTACTTC.

The rearrangement links TRBV2 to TRBJ2-7; 8 bases fit TRBD1. Germline CDR1 is SNHLY and CDR2 is FYNNEI. The junction had 3 bases not matched to a gene; V was cut back by 7 bases and J by 4 bases. The CDR3 spans 12 residues. CDR3: CASTRDRYEQYF. CDR3 in DNA: TGTGCCAGCACCCGGGACAGGTACGAGCAGTACTTC.

This chain joins TRBV2 and TRBJ2-5; 7 bases are a match to TRBD1. The V gene end was trimmed by 2 bases and the J gene end by 1 base; junction bases not matched to a gene: 4. CDR3 length equals 15 residues. The germline CDR1 and CDR2 sequences are SNHLY and FYNNEI. CDR3 DNA: TGTGCCAGCAGTGAACAGGGGGTATTCCAAGAGACCCAGTACTTC. Encoded protein: CASSEQGVFQETQYF.